The clone carrying this TCR beta chain has a handful of counts. The data originate from a study of human T cells and chemical hapten exposure. MiXCR was run by TCRdb on the RACE reads, yielding one entry per CDR3 protein. The sample consists of roughly 260,000 distinct CDR3 sequences, approximately 8.4% of them appearing once. Indicated time point: pre-sensitization, week 0. Treatment indicated: therapeutic diphenylcyclopropenone sensitization with weekly scalp DPC. Trimming removed 1 base from V and 8 bases from J, with 14 bases in between. Per the germline V gene, CDR1 is SEHNR and CDR2 is FQNEAQ (reference sequence). The length of the CDR3 is 15 residues.

Here the sequenced sample was whole blood, taken in connection with sensitization to the hapten diphenylcyclopropenone (DPC). The chain employs TRBV7-9 and TRBJ1-4; D unresolved. The source is a woman between 35 and 50 years old with alopecia areata. Some clones in this sample may be carry-over from other donors' samples. The CDR3 is CASSLEGLLGEKLFF. The CDR3 DNA sequence: TGTGCCAGCAGCTTAGAAGGTCTGTTGGGAGAAAAACTGTTTTTT.